These T cell receptor beta chains were read from a single sample in a study of human T cells and chemical hapten exposure. TCRdb itself ran the 5' RACE reads through MiXCR, one entry per CDR3 protein. The sample holds 110,000 or so distinct CDR3 sequences; around 20% are singletons and the top ten take around 2.8%. These receptors were obtained from a human donor in good health. CDR3s include the opening cysteine and the closing phenylalanine or tryptophan. The order of the fields is clone size, D gene, J gene, V gene, CDR3 DNA, CDR3 protein. A D gene is named only where the DNA matches it firmly. Not all rows give a size; the values are once, few, many and, for expanded clones, a class.

few,NA,TRBJ1-5,TRBV2,TGTGCCAGCAGTGAAGGTGGACGACGGCTGGATCAGCCCCAGCATTTT,CASSEGGRRLDQPQHF
few,TRBD1,TRBJ2-7,TRBV6-2/TRBV6-3,TGTGCCAGCAGCCCCCAAGACAGGGGGCGATCGGTCGAGCAGTACTTC,CASSPQDRGRSVEQYF
few,TRBD2,TRBJ2-3,TRBV19,TGTGCCAGTAGTATCGGCGGCGGGGGAAGAGATACGCAGTATTTT,CASSIGGGGRDTQYF
NA,TRBD1,TRBJ2-1,TRBV5-1,TGCGCCAGCAGCTTGTCCTCTCAGACAGGGGACCTTAGCTCCTACAATGAGCAGTTCTTC,CASSLSSQTGDLSSYNEQFF
few,NA,TRBJ1-6,TRBV14,TGTGCCAGCAGCCAGACCAGGGTGGATAATTCACCCCTCCACTTT,CASSQTRVDNSPLHF
few,NA,TRBJ1-5,TRBV27,TGTGCCAGCAGTCCCACGACAGCCTGGGGTCAGCCCCAGCATTTT,CASSPTTAWGQPQHF
NA,NA,TRBJ2-2,TRBV5-1,TGCGCCAGCAGCTTCGACCCGTCCGGGGAGCTGTTTTTT,CASSFDPSGELFF
few,NA,TRBJ1-1,TRBV27,TGTGCCAGCAGTTTTTTTGGTCCAGACGCGGGCACTGAAGCTTTCTTT,CASSFFGPDAGTEAFF
NA,TRBD2,TRBJ2-1,TRBV7-3,TGTGCCAGCAGCTTAAAATTCTCTAGGACTAGCGGGTACAATGAGCAGTTCTTC,CASSLKFSRTSGYNEQFF
few,NA,TRBJ2-7,TRBV9,TGTGCCAGCAGCGCCCCGGGAAACAACGAGCAGTACTTC,CASSAPGNNEQYF
few,TRBD1,TRBJ1-1,TRBV20-1,TGCAGCTTCCCAGGGGGCAGTGGTGAAGCTTTCTTT,CSFPGGSGEAFF
NA,TRBD1,TRBJ2-7,TRBV6-5,TGTGCCAGCAGTTACTTGGGACAGAGGCCGGGGGAGCAGTACTTC,CASSYLGQRPGEQYF
NA,TRBD2,TRBJ2-4,TRBV30,TGTGCCTGGAGTATCCCATTCCCCGGACTAGCAGGACGGACCAAAAACATTCAGTACTTC,CAWSIPFPGLAGRTKNIQYF
NA,TRBD1,TRBJ1-4,TRBV9,TGTGCCAGCAGCGCCGGGACAGGGGTAGTTGAAAAACTGTTTTTT,CASSAGTGVVEKLFF
NA,TRBD1,TRBJ1-1,TRBV27,TGTGCCAGCAGTTTATCGGGACAGCCCAACACTGAAGCTTTCTTT,CASSLSGQPNTEAFF
NA,TRBD1,TRBJ2-7,TRBV6-5,TGTGCCAGCAGGTCACAGGGGGAAAAGCTGTATGAGCAGTACTTC,CASRSQGEKLYEQYF
few,TRBD2,TRBJ2-1,TRBV4-1,TGCGCCAGCAGCCAAGGGCCAGCGGGAGCTTTCAATGAGCAGTTCTTC,CASSQGPAGAFNEQFF
few,NA,TRBJ1-5,TRBV6-2/TRBV6-3,TGTGCCAGCAGTGAGGCATATGGTCAGCCCCAGCATTTT,CASSEAYGQPQHF
few,NA,TRBJ1-2,TRBV4-1,TGCGCCAGCAGCCAACCCGCTACAGGGAGCTATGGCTACACCTTC,CASSQPATGSYGYTF
NA,NA,TRBJ1-5,TRBV19,TGTGCCAGTAGTATGGCTGGTAATCAGCCCCAGCATTTT,CASSMAGNQPQHF
few,NA,TRBJ1-5,TRBV27,TGTGCCAGCAAAAGGGGCAATAGCAATCAGCCCCAGCATTTT,CASKRGNSNQPQHF
NA,NA,TRBJ1-2,TRBV18,TGTGCCAGCTCACCACCCAGCAAAGGCTACACCTTC,CASSPPSKGYTF
NA,NA,TRBJ1-4,TRBV9,TGTGCCAGCAGCTTTACAGGGTCAACTAATGAAAAACTGTTTTTT,CASSFTGSTNEKLFF
few,TRBD2,TRBJ2-4,TRBV28,TGTGCCAGCAAAGTCTGGGGGGGATCAAGGGGTGAGATCCAAAACATTCAGTACTTC,CASKVWGGSRGEIQNIQYF
few,NA,TRBJ1-2,TRBV14,TGTGCCAGCAGCCTAACGGACAGTGCTAACTATGGCTACACCTTC,CASSLTDSANYGYTF
NA,NA,TRBJ2-1,TRBV18,TGTGCCAGCTCACCACAGACAGGCTACAATGAGCAGTTCTTC,CASSPQTGYNEQFF
many,NA,TRBJ2-7,TRBV27,TGTGCCAGCAGTGGGGCCCTCGGCTCCTACGAGCAGTACTTC,CASSGALGSYEQYF
NA,NA,TRBJ2-3,TRBV29-1,TGCAGCGTTTCGGAGGGAGGTGTGACAGATACGCAGTATTTT,CSVSEGGVTDTQYF
NA,NA,TRBJ2-3,TRBV30,TGTGCCTGGATGGGCAGTCCTAGCACAGATACGCAGTATTTT,CAWMGSPSTDTQYF
few,NA,TRBJ2-2,TRBV30,TGTGCCGGAGATGGAATAGTGGGCACCGGGGAGCTGTTTTTT,CAGDGIVGTGELFF
few,TRBD2,TRBJ2-1,TRBV2,TGTGCCAGCAGTGATGGAGGACTAGCGGTCTCCTACAATGAGCAGTTCTTC,CASSDGGLAVSYNEQFF
few,NA,TRBJ1-1,TRBV30,TGTGCCTGGAGTCCGTTCCCAAACACTGAAGCTTTCTTT,CAWSPFPNTEAFF